The next 19 T cell receptor beta chains were all read from a single sample in a study of control samples from healthy donors and cancer patients (dated by TCRdb to the early 2020s). Preparation of the library involved the immunoSEQ multiplex PCR assay. In its TCRdb copy, this immuneACCESS table keeps in-frame sequences only and misses some clones. Where compared with another copy, unresolved V genes explain less than half of these, and the others have no known cause. For this sample there are roughly 88,000 clones; around 85% appear just once. Roughly 19% of the sample comes from the top ten. The sequencing sample was made of blood. Every receptor here comes from a man aged 25 to 40 in good health.

This chain joins TRBV7-8 and TRBJ2-2; tentatively, D is TRBD1 (5 bases). This CDR3 spans 13 amino acids. In germline, CDR1 is SGHVS, CDR2 FQNEAQ. Between the trimmed V and J ends, which lost 5 bases and 4 bases, there was a span of 8 bases. The DNA for the CDR3 is TGTGCCAGCAGCCGAGACAGCACCGGGGAGCTGTTTTTT. Translating it yields CASSRDSTGELFF.

This sequence joins TRBV2 and TRBJ1-5; a weak D match, TRBD1 (6 bases). Per the germline V gene, CDR1 is SNHLY and CDR2 is FYNNEI. The V end lost 6 bases, the J end lost 4 bases, and 16 bases lay between the germline ends. The length of the CDR3 is 15 residues. The CDR3: CASRGDTVGNQPQHF. The DNA for the CDR3 is TGTGCCAGCAGGGGGGACACGGTGGGGAATCAGCCCCAGCATTTT.

V is TRBV9 and J is TRBJ2-7; D may be TRBD2 (6 bases). With 2 bases removed from V and 4 bases from J, the gap between germline ends came to 13 bases. This CDR3 is built from 14 residues. Per germline, CDR1 SGDLS and CDR2 YYNGEE. DNA of the CDR3: TGTGCCAGCAGCGTTGGCGGGATGATATACGAGCAGTACTTC. Protein product: CASSVGGMIYEQYF.

J is TRBJ2-3 and V is TRBV5-1; 7 nucleotides line up with TRBD2. The CDR3 is 13 amino acids. V lost 8 bases to trimming and J lost 2 bases; unmatched junction nucleotides: 5. The germline CDR1 and CDR2 sequences are SGHRS and YFSETQ. The CDR3 region is CASGRGFTDTQYF. The CDR3 coding sequence is TGCGCCAGTGGGCGGGGGTTCACAGATACGCAGTATTTT.

V usage is TRBV10-3 and J usage is TRBJ2-2; D possibly corresponds to TRBD2 (5 bases). CDR1 and CDR2 from the germline V gene are ENHRY and SYGVKD. V was cut by 3 bases and J by 5 bases, with 7 bases left in between. CDR3 size: 13 residues. The CDR3 DNA follows: TGTGCCATCAGTGACCGGGAAACCGGGGAGCTGTTTTTT. Its translation is CAISDRETGELFF.

The J gene is TRBJ1-5, the V gene TRBV28; 7 bases align to TRBD1. Germline V lookup: CDR1 MDHEN, CDR2 SYDVKM. V dropped 4 bases and J dropped 0; count of bases not matched to a gene: 6. CDR3 length: 16 residues. The CDR3 loop is CASSSEQGYSNQPQHF. CDR3 DNA sequence: TGTGCCAGCAGTTCCGAACAGGGGTATAGCAATCAGCCCCAGCATTTT.

The chain links TRBV19 to TRBJ2-2; D is ambiguous. The length of the CDR3 is 15 residues. Per germline, CDR1 LNHDA and CDR2 SQIVND (reference sequence). Trimming stripped 6 bases from V and 2 bases from J, with 13 bases between. The CDR3 nucleotides are TGTGCCAGTAGAGGTCGGGCAGATAACACCGGGGAGCTGTTTTTT. It codes for CASRGRADNTGELFF.

This chain connects TRBV11-2 to TRBJ1-2, with no clear D. This CDR3 has 14 amino acids. Germline V lookup: CDR1 SGHAT, CDR2 FQNNGV. V was pared by 0 bases and J by 7 bases, with 12 bases between. CDR3 DNA sequence: TGTGCCAGCAGCTTAGATCGGGCGCCGGGTGGCTACACCTTC. Residues: CASSLDRAPGGYTF.

Here the CDR3 reads CASSVRGITNEKLFF. In DNA form, the CDR3 reads TGTGCCAGCAGCGTCCGGGGGATAACTAATGAAAAACTGTTTTTT. The chain couples TRBV9 to TRBJ1-4; perhaps TRBD1 as D (5 bases). Germline V gene sequence: CDR1 SGDLS, CDR2 YYNGEE. The length of the CDR3 is 15 residues. The V end was cut by 2 bases, the J end by 1 base, with 9 bases between.

This sequence joins TRBV29-1 and TRBJ2-3, with 9 bases identical to TRBD1. V lost 7 bases, J lost 3 bases, and 5 bases stayed unmatched. The CDR3 runs to 13 residues. Germline CDR1 SQVTM, CDR2 ANQGSEA. DNA for the CDR3: TGCAGCGCGACAGGGGGTGTAACAGATACGCAGTATTTT. It codes for CSATGGVTDTQYF.

V is TRBV19 and J is TRBJ1-5; 7 bases fit TRBD1. The V gene end was trimmed by 5 bases and the J gene end by 4 bases; junction bases not matched to a gene: 5. CDR3 length: 14 residues. The germline V gene has CDR1 LNHDA and CDR2 SQIVND (reference sequence). Here the CDR3 reads CASSPQQGNQPQHF. The CDR3 region has the DNA TGTGCCAGTAGTCCCCAACAGGGGAATCAGCCCCAGCATTTT.

The chain recombines TRBV15 with TRBJ2-1, with D possibly matching TRBD1 (6 bases). V was pared by 0 bases and J by 0 bases, with 6 bases between. CDR1 LNHNV and CDR2 YYDKDF come from the germline V gene (reference sequence). The CDR3 runs 15 residues. CDR3 in DNA: TGTGCCACCAGCAGAGACAGGGGCTCCTACAATGAGCAGTTCTTC. This encodes CATSRDRGSYNEQFF.

The chain uses TRBV19 and TRBJ1-5; D is possibly TRBD1 (5 bases). The V end lost 6 bases, the J end lost 2 bases, and 11 bases lay between the germline ends. Germline loops: CDR1 LNHDA, CDR2 SQIVND (reference sequence). The CDR3 extends over 14 amino acids. CDR3 in amino acids: CASSQQERNQPQHF. CDR3 bases: TGTGCCAGTAGCCAACAGGAGCGCAATCAGCCCCAGCATTTT.

The V call is TRBV27, the J call TRBJ1-2; D gene unclear. The germline V and J ends were trimmed by 4 bases and 2 bases, with 14 bases remaining between them. The CDR3 runs 15 residues. Germline CDR1 is MNHEY and CDR2 is SMNVEV (reference sequence). CDR3 residues: CASSSPAIGNYGYTF. DNA for the CDR3: TGTGCCAGCAGTTCCCCGGCGATTGGGAACTATGGCTACACCTTC.

The chain has TRBV12-5 and TRBJ1-4; 9 positions match TRBD1. Germline lookup yields CDR1 LGHNT and CDR2 FRNRAP. The CDR3 is 14 amino acids. V lost 6 bases and J lost 6; bases outside the gene matches: 5. The chain's CDR3 is CASGPGQGDEKLFF. As DNA, the CDR3 is TGTGCTAGTGGCCCGGGACAGGGTGATGAAAAACTGTTTTTT.

This clone occurred many times. This rearrangement joins TRBV3-1 (or the pseudogene TRBV3-2) to TRBJ1-2, with D perhaps matching TRBD1 (6 bases). Trimming left V 5 bases short and J 7 bases short, with 11 bases between. The CDR3 has 12 amino acids. The germline V gene has CDR1 LGHDT and CDR2 YNNKEL (reference sequence). CDR3 residues: CASSSTGIGYTF. The CDR3 region has the DNA TGTGCCAGCAGCTCGACAGGTATTGGCTACACCTTC.

This chain links TRBV6-6 with TRBJ1-1; the D is unclear. The germline V gene has CDR1 MNHNY and CDR2 SVGAGI (reference sequence). CDR3 length: 12 residues. V gave up 10 bases and J gave up 0 bases, with 9 bases separating them. The CDR3 is CATSLVNTEAFF. The CDR3 DNA is TGTGCCACTTCACTGGTGAACACTGAAGCTTTCTTT.

The rearrangement joins TRBV7-9 to TRBJ1-1; D ambiguous. This CDR3 is built from 17 residues. Germline CDR1 reads SEHNR; CDR2 reads FQNEAQ (reference sequence). Trimming removed 3 bases from V and 2 bases from J, with 19 bases in between. This CDR3 is CASSFILLTELNTEAFF. The CDR3 DNA follows: TGTGCCAGCAGCTTTATCCTCCTCACAGAACTTAACACTGAAGCTTTCTTT.

The gene calls are TRBV27 and TRBJ2-1; D assignment may be TRBD1 or TRBD2 (6 bases each). This CDR3 has 17 amino acids. The V gene's germline CDR1 is MNHEY and CDR2 SMNVEV (reference sequence). Trimming cost V 5 bases and J 6 bases, with 23 bases left between them. In DNA form, the CDR3 reads TGTGCCAGCAGTCTCAGAGGGGGGCAGGGGTTTACCAATGAGCAGTTCTTC. It is translated as CASSLRGGQGFTNEQFF.